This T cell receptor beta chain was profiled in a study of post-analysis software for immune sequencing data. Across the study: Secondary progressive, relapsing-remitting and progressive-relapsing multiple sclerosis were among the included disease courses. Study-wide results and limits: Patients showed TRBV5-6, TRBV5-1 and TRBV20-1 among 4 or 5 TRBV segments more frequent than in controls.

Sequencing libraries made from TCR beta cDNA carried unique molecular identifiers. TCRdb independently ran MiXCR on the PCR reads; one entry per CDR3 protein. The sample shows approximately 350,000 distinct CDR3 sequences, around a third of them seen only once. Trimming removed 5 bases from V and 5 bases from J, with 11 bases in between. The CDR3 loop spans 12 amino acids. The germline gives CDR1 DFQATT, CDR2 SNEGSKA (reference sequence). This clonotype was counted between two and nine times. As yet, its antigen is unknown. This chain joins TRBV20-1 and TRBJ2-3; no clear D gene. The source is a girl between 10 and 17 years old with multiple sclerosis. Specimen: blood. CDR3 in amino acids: CSALRMGDTQYF. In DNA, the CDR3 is TGCAGTGCTCTTCGGATGGGAGATACGCAGTATTTT.